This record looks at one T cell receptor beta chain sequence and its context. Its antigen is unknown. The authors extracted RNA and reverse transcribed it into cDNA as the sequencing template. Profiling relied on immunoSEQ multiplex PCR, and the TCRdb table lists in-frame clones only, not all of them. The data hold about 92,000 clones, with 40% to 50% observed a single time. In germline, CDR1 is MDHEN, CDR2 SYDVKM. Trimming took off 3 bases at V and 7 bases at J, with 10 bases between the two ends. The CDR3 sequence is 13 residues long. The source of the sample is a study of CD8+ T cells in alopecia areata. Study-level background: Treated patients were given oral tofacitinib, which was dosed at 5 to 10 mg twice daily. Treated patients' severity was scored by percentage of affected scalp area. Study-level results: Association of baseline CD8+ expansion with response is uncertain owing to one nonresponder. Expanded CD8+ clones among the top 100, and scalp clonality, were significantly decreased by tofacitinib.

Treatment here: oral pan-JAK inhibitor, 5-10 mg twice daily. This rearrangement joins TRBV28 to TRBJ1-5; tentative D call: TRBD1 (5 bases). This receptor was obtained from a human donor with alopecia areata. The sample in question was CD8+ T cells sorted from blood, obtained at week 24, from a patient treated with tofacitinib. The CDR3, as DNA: TGTGCCAGCAGTTTGATGGGGGTGCAGCCCCAGCATTTT. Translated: CASSLMGVQPQHF.